Described below is a single TCR beta chain sequence and its context. This specimen belongs to a study of cytomegalovirus exposure and HLA in healthy donors. This CDR3 is 14 amino acids long. The trim removed 3 bases at V and 15 bases at J, leaving 13 bases unmatched. CDR1 and CDR2 (germline): WSHSY, SAAADI. The method was immunoSEQ multiplex PCR; TCRdb's version includes in-frame clones alone and lacks a portion of them. This repertoire shows 300,000 to 400,000 clones, roughly 88% found once; its top ten account for around 0.8%. The receptor comes from a woman under 30 in good health and CMV-seronegative. This chain joins TRBV10-2 and TRBJ1-4; 7 bases are shared with TRBD1. The specimen was PBMCs. The CDR3 DNA follows: TGCGCCAGCAGTGATACCTTGACAGGGACTGAGTTGTTTTTT. Translated: CASSDTLTGTELFF.